The clone carrying this T cell receptor (beta chain) appeared many times. Its antigen is undetermined. This entry belongs to a study of human T cells and chemical hapten exposure. Study-level information: Subjects had 2% DPC placed on around 2 cm by around 2 cm of upper inner arm skin for sensitization. General observations from the study: As the donors had alopecia, their immune response may differ from healthy people's.

TCRdb analysed the RACE reads with MiXCR anew, one entry per CDR3 protein. The table lists some 44,000 distinct CDR3 sequences, about 8.9% of them singletons. Specified time point: patch test 2, 6 weeks after DPC sensitization. Treatment here: therapeutic diphenylcyclopropenone sensitization with weekly scalp DPC. This material consisted of whole blood, taken in connection with sensitization to the hapten diphenylcyclopropenone (DPC). This clonotype was obtained from a woman aged 40-49 years with alopecia areata. Some clones in this sample may be carry-over from other donors' samples.

The DNA for the CDR3 is TGTGCCAGCAGCTCGGGGGGGACAGGGATTAATGAAAAACTGTTTTTT. It yields the protein CASSSGGTGINEKLFF. The rearrangement joins TRBV28 to TRBJ1-4; 9 bases line up with TRBD1. The CDR3 has 16 amino acids. The V and J ends lost 6 bases and 4 bases, in that order; junction bases with no gene match: 9. Germline loops: CDR1 MDHEN, CDR2 SYDVKM.